The 27 T cell receptor beta chains in this list originate from one sample, sequenced in a study of blood T cells in healthy people across ages. The use of a sample-barcoded 5' primer and a J-beta primer mix characterized a second PCR of 7 to 11 cycles. TCRdb reprocessed the 5' RACE reads with MiXCR, giving one entry per CDR3 protein. The top ten hold around 30% of the sample, which has hundreds of thousands of distinct CDR3 sequences, approximately 40% seen once. The sample consisted of blood. These receptors originate from an elderly man in good health.

V is TRBV6-1 and J is TRBJ2-5; D might be TRBD2 (5 bases). The V gene lost 7 bases and the J gene lost 5 bases, with 14 bases spanning the gap. The CDR3 contains 13 residues. Germline V gives CDR1 MNHNS, CDR2 SASEGT. Written as DNA, the CDR3 is TGTGCCAGCACATGGACTGGCATGGAGACCCAGTACTTC. Residues: CASTWTGMETQYF.

This rearrangement joins TRBV4-3 to TRBJ2-5, with TRBD2 identical over 7 bases. V shed 1 base and J 5 bases; nucleotides not matched to a gene: 7. Germline CDR1 is LGHNA and CDR2 is YSLEER. This CDR3 contains 15 residues. The CDR3 nucleotides are TGCGCCAGCAGCCAAGTGGTAGCGGGTGGGGAGACCCAGTACTTC. It specifies CASSQVVAGGETQYF.

The CDR3 spells CASSQDSDRDNSPLHF. The CDR3 region has the DNA TGCGCCAGCAGCCAAGACTCGGACAGGGACAATTCACCCCTCCACTTT. The chain recombines TRBV4-1 with TRBJ1-6; 8 nucleotides agree with TRBD1. J lost 7 bases, V lost 0 bases, and 5 bases had no gene match. Germline values: CDR1 MGHRA, CDR2 YSYEKL. The CDR3 runs 16 residues.

This clonotype was picked up one time. The gene calls are TRBV7-9 and TRBJ1-3, with D possibly TRBD1 on 5 matching bases. V lost 5 bases and J 5 bases, leaving 13 bases between the germline ends. CDR3 length: 14 amino acids. Germline V gene sequence: CDR1 SEHNR, CDR2 FQNEAQ (reference sequence). The CDR3 reads CASSRDSSRNTIYF. In nucleotides, the CDR3 is TGTGCCAGCAGCCGAGACAGCAGCAGAAACACCATATATTTT.

The chain employs TRBV20-1 and TRBJ2-1, with TRBD2 as a possible D gene (7 bases). Germline CDR1 reads DFQATT; CDR2 reads SNEGSKA (reference sequence). This CDR3 spans 13 amino acids. V shed 2 bases and J shed 7 bases, with 12 bases lying between them. The DNA for the CDR3 is TGCAGTGCTAGACGAGGGGGGGCAAATGAGCAGTTCTTC. Amino acid sequence: CSARRGGANEQFF.

This clonotype occurred a few times. A much more abundant neighbour one base away suggests this may be a read error. The CDR3 nucleotides read TGTGCTAGTGGTTGGGTAAACAGGTGGACCTACGAGCAGTACTTC. It encodes CASGWVNRWTYEQYF. The chain uses TRBV12-5 and TRBJ2-7; TRBD1 is a possible D gene (5 bases). Trimming cost V 4 bases and J 2 bases, with 15 bases left between them. The CDR3 has 15 residues. The germline V gene has CDR1 LGHNT and CDR2 FRNRAP. The full variable domain, completed using reference TRBV12-5 and TRBJ2-7, is DARVTQTPRHKVTEMGQEVTMRCQPILGHNTVFWYRQTMMQGLELLAYFRNRAPLDDSGMPKDRFSAEMPDATLATLKIQPSEPRDSAVYFCASGWVNRWTYEQYFGPGTRLTVT.

In its sample, this clonotype was seen a few times. The gene calls are TRBV20-1 and TRBJ1-2; no reliable D call. This CDR3 comprises 13 residues. Germline CDR1 is DFQATT and CDR2 is SNEGSKA (reference sequence). Trimming took 2 bases from V and 4 from J, leaving 11 bases between them. CDR3 residues: CSARWQVIYGYTF. DNA of the CDR3: TGCAGTGCTAGATGGCAGGTGATCTATGGCTACACCTTC.

This chain links TRBV20-1 with TRBJ1-5; D remains unclear. V was trimmed by 0 bases and J by 4 bases, leaving 13 bases between them. This CDR3 contains 15 residues. CDR1 is DFQATT, CDR2 SNEGSKA, per germline (reference sequence). The CDR3 nucleotides read TGCAGTGCTAGAGATTGGTTAGTCCAAAATCAGCCCCAGCATTTT. Amino acid sequence: CSARDWLVQNQPQHF.

The chain uses TRBV6-1 and TRBJ2-5; D is undetermined. V was clipped by 4 bases and J by 2 bases, with 11 bases between them. The germline CDR1 and CDR2 sequences are MNHNS and SASEGT. The CDR3 runs to 14 residues. CDR3 nucleotide sequence: TGTGCCAGCAGTGTCGGTGAGCAGCAAGAGACCCAGTACTTC. Translated: CASSVGEQQETQYF.

V usage is TRBV9 and J usage is TRBJ1-4; D remains unclear. Trimming stripped 3 bases from V and 8 bases from J, with 17 bases between. The CDR3 length is 15 residues. Germline CDR1 is SGDLS and CDR2 is YYNGEE. CDR3 sequence: CASSAKNLAGEKLFF. CDR3 sequence (DNA): TGTGCCAGCAGCGCTAAGAATCTGGCGGGCGAAAAACTGTTTTTT.

The chain links TRBV14 to TRBJ2-3, with a weak D call TRBD1 (6 bases). CDR1 and CDR2 from the germline V gene are SGHDN and FVKESK. The CDR3 runs to 14 residues. V was cut by 0 bases and J by 8 bases, with 12 bases left in between. For the CDR3, the DNA is TGTGCCAGCAGCCAAGACCAGGGGATTGCTACGCAGTATTTT. Protein product: CASSQDQGIATQYF. Looking up the rest from reference TRBV14 and TRBJ2-3 gives the full variable domain: EAGVTQFPSHSVIEKGQTVTLRCDPISGHDNLYWYRRVMGKEIKFLLHFVKESKQDESGMPNNRFLAERTGGTYSTLKVQPAELEDSGVYFCASSQDQGIATQYFGPGTRLTVL.

This clonotype was detected a few times. This chain links TRBV2 with TRBJ2-3; 10 nucleotides agree with TRBD2. This CDR3 region has 15 residues. The germline V gene has CDR1 SNHLY and CDR2 FYNNEI. V gave up 4 bases and J gave up 3 bases; unmatched junction bases: 4. The CDR3 region is CASSGGSGRTDTQYF. CDR3 in DNA: TGTGCCAGCAGTGGGGGTAGCGGGAGGACAGATACGCAGTATTTT. Together with reference TRBV2 and TRBJ2-3, the CDR3 gives the full variable domain: EPEVTQTPSHQVTQMGQEVILRCVPISNHLYFYWYRQILGQKVEFLVSFYNNEISEKSEIFDDQFSVERPDGSNFTLKIRSTKLEDSAMYFCASSGGSGRTDTQYFGPGTRLTVL.

This clonotype was seen a handful of times. This chain links TRBV7-9 with TRBJ2-7; either TRBD1 or TRBD2 may fit D (5 bases each). The CDR3 extends over 16 amino acids. V lost 5 bases and J lost 2, with 19 bases in between. CDR1 is SEHNR and CDR2 is FQNEAQ in the germline V gene (reference sequence). The CDR3 DNA follows: TGTGCCAGCAGCCGGGACCACCTCCTTGTTCCCTACGAGCAGTACTTC. As protein: CASSRDHLLVPYEQYF.

V is TRBV4-3 and J is TRBJ2-2; no firm D call. The CDR3 covers 14 residues. From germline, CDR1 is LGHNA and CDR2 YSLEER. Trimming cost V 1 base and J 4 bases, with 7 bases left between them. In nucleotides, the CDR3 is TGCGCCAGCAGCCAAGTAGAGCTCACCGGGGAGCTGTTTTTT. Translating gives CASSQVELTGELFF.

As regards this clonotype: Just one base apart from a much larger clone, this may be a read error. The chain recombines TRBV7-3 with TRBJ2-3; D call uncertain. Germline CDR1 is SGHTA and CDR2 is FQGTGA. This CDR3 spans 12 amino acids. This CDR3 is CASSSRGGTRYF. CDR3 bases: TGTGCCAGCAGCTCACGAGGTGGTACGCGGTATTTT.

The chain has TRBV20-1 and TRBJ2-3; tentatively, D is TRBD2 (5 bases). The length of the CDR3 is 15 residues. V lost 0 bases, J lost 6 bases, and 16 bases lay in between. Germline V gives CDR1 DFQATT, CDR2 SNEGSKA (reference sequence). The CDR3 loop reads CSARDFRETWDTQYF. The CDR3 DNA follows: TGCAGTGCTAGAGATTTTAGGGAGACTTGGGATACGCAGTATTTT.

In its sample, this clonotype was seen a few times. This rearrangement joins TRBV12-3 or TRBV12-4 to TRBJ2-1; 10 bases are a match to TRBD2. This CDR3 has 14 residues. The V segment lost 7 bases and the J segment 9 bases; nucleotides outside the gene matches: 9. CDR3 in DNA: TGTGCCAGCACCCCAAGTAGCGGGGGGCTTGAGCAGTTCTTC. Its translation: CASTPSSGGLEQFF.

This clonotype was seen ten or more times. The chain recombines TRBV5-6 with TRBJ2-5; perhaps D is TRBD1 or TRBD2 (5 bases each). This CDR3 region has 14 residues. Trimming left V 1 base short and J 7 bases short, with 14 bases between. Germline V gene lookup returns CDR1 SGHDT and CDR2 YYEEEE. CDR3: CASSLFGGQGTQYF. DNA of the CDR3: TGTGCCAGCAGCTTGTTCGGCGGGCAGGGGACCCAGTACTTC. The full variable domain, rest sourced from reference TRBV5-6 and TRBJ2-5, is DAGVTQSPTHLIKTRGQQVTLRCSPKSGHDTVSWYQQALGQGPQFIFQYYEEEERQRGNFPDRFSGHQFPNYSSELNVNALLLGDSALYLCASSLFGGQGTQYFGPGTRLLVL.

This clonotype was seen a few times. This chain joins TRBV6-2 or TRBV6-3 and TRBJ2-2; tentative D call: TRBD1 (6 bases). There are 16 residues in the CDR3. Germline V gives CDR1 MNHEY, CDR2 SVGEGT. V lost 2 bases, J lost 4 bases, and 14 bases lay in between. CDR3 sequence (DNA): TGTGCCAGCAGTTACCCCCGACAGGCACCCACCGGGGAGCTGTTTTTT. The encoded protein is CASSYPRQAPTGELFF.

As concerns this clonotype: A read error may be the cause here, since a much bigger clone is one base away. DNA for the CDR3: TGTGCCAGCAGCCTCCAGGTAGAGACCCAGTACTTC. Translated: CASSLQVETQYF. The rearrangement joins TRBV6-2 or TRBV6-3 to TRBJ2-5; D gene ambiguous. The CDR3 has 12 amino acids. CDR1 MNHEY and CDR2 SVGEGT come from the germline V gene. V was cut by 6 bases and J by 4 bases, with 9 bases left in between.

The V call is TRBV7-2, the J call TRBJ2-6; unclear D gene. The CDR3 is 15 residues long. Deletions cut 1 base from V and 0 bases from J, with 4 bases between. Per germline, CDR1 SGHTA and CDR2 FQGNSA. The CDR3 loop reads CASSLEISGANVLTF. DNA for the CDR3: TGTGCCAGCAGCTTAGAGATCTCTGGGGCCAACGTCCTGACTTTC.

This chain links TRBV28 with TRBJ1-5, with D hard to call. V was clipped by 5 bases and J by 0 bases, with 11 bases between them. Germline values: CDR1 MDHEN, CDR2 SYDVKM. The CDR3 spans 15 residues. CDR3 loop: CASSQDLTSNQPQHF. CDR3 nucleotide sequence: TGTGCCAGCAGTCAGGATCTCACTAGCAATCAGCCCCAGCATTTT. Filled out from reference TRBV28 and TRBJ1-5, the complete variable domain reads DVKVTQSSRYLVKRTGEKVFLECVQDMDHENMFWYRQDPGLGLRLIYFSYDVKMKEKGDIPEGYSVSREKKERFSLILESASTNQTSMYLCASSQDLTSNQPQHFGDGTRLSIL.

This clonotype has more than one count but fewer than ten. This chain links TRBV7-7 with TRBJ2-4, with TRBD2 as a possible D gene (5 bases). The J call is doubtful: the DNA matches TRBJ2-7 better. Germline lookup yields CDR1 SSHAT and CDR2 FNYEAQ (reference sequence). The CDR3 totals 15 residues. The CDR3 loop is CASSLGDGVTYEQYF. The CDR3 coding sequence is TGTGCCAGCAGCTTAGGCGACGGGGTTACCTACGAGCAGTACTTC.

V usage is TRBV20-1 and J usage is TRBJ2-3; TRBD2 is a possible D gene (5 bases). The CDR3 sequence is 14 residues long. The germline V gene has CDR1 DFQATT and CDR2 SNEGSKA (reference sequence). V lost 1 base and J lost 2, with 10 bases in between. The CDR3 reads CSARGGSLTDTQYF. The DNA of the CDR3 is TGCAGTGCTAGAGGAGGGTCTCTCACAGATACGCAGTATTTT.

This clonotype was observed many times. V usage is TRBV7-2 and J usage is TRBJ2-7; D not resolved. The CDR3 covers 13 residues. Germline V CDR1 and CDR2: SGHTA, FQGNSA. Trimming pared 1 base from V and 5 bases from J, leaving 9 bases between. The CDR3 loop is CASSLGPGDEQYF. The DNA for the CDR3 is TGTGCCAGCAGCTTAGGGCCTGGGGACGAGCAGTACTTC. Drawing the rest from reference TRBV7-2 and TRBJ2-7, the complete variable domain is GAGVSQSPSNKVTEKGKDVELRCDPISGHTALYWYRQSLGQGLEFLIYFQGNSAPDKSGLPSDRFSAERTGGSVSTLTIQRTQQEDSAVYLCASSLGPGDEQYFGPGTRLTVT.

V and J are TRBV27 and TRBJ2-1; 9 bases are a match to TRBD2. V lost 3 bases, J lost 7 bases, and 13 bases stayed unmatched. Germline loops: CDR1 MNHEY, CDR2 SMNVEV (reference sequence). CDR3 size: 17 residues. The CDR3 nucleotides are TGTGCCAGCAGTTTTGGGTCCCGAGCGGGAGGTTGGAATGAGCAGTTCTTC. Protein: CASSFGSRAGGWNEQFF.

This clonotype appeared many times. This chain uses TRBV14 with TRBJ2-5; weak D call: TRBD1 (7 bases). Trimming removed 4 bases at V and 2 bases at J, with 14 bases between. The CDR3 consists of 15 residues. Germline values: CDR1 SGHDN, CDR2 FVKESK. The CDR3 loop reads CASSRLRGQQETQYF. CDR3 DNA sequence: TGTGCCAGCAGCCGCTTGCGGGGACAGCAAGAGACCCAGTACTTC.